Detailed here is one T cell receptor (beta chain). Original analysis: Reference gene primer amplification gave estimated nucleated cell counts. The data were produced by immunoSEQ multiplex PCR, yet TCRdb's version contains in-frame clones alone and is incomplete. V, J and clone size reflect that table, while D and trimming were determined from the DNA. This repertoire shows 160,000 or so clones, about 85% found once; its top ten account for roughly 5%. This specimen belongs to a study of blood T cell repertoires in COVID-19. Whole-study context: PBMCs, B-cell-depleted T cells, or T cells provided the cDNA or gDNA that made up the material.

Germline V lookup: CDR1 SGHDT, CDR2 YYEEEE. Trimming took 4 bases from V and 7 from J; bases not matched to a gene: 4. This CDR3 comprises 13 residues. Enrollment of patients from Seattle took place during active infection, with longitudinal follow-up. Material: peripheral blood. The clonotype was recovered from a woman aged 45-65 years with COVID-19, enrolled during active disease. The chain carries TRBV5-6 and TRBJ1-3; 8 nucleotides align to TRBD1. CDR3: CASSADRANTIYF. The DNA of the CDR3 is TGTGCCAGCAGCGCGGACAGGGCGAACACCATATATTTT.